The rows below give T cell receptor beta chains drawn from one sample of a study of control samples from healthy donors and cancer patients. Assay used: immunoSEQ multiplex PCR; TCRdb lists only in-frame clones, some missing. The repertoire holds about 180,000 clones, with over 85% as singletons. The specimen sequenced was blood. These receptors all come from a man aged 30-40 years in good health. The CDR3 runs from the conserved cysteine through the conserved F or W. Fields, in order: D gene, clone size, J gene, V gene, CDR3 protein, CDR3 DNA. A D gene is named only where the DNA matches it firmly. Size tells how often a clone was seen (once, few, many) or the class of an expanded clone, and some rows leave it out.

TRBD1 | NA | TRBJ2-7 | TRBV7-9 | CASSSGQVSPYEQYF | TGTGCCAGCAGCTCGGGACAGGTGTCCCCTTACGAGCAGTACTTC
NA | NA | TRBJ1-2 | TRBV5-4 | CASSLETDSYGYTF | TGTGCCAGCAGCTTGGAAACAGATTCCTATGGCTACACCTTC
NA | once | TRBJ1-5 | TRBV12-3/TRBV12-4 | CASSLNHQPQHF | TGTGCCAGCAGTTTAAATCATCAGCCCCAGCATTTT
TRBD1 | NA | TRBJ1-2 | TRBV24-1 | CATEGQGNYGYTF | TGTGCCACCGAAGGACAGGGGAACTATGGCTACACCTTC
TRBD1 | NA | TRBJ1-3 | TRBV6-5 | CASSGQVPQNTIYF | TGTGCCAGCAGCGGACAGGTCCCTCAGAACACCATATATTTT
NA | few | TRBJ1-5 | TRBV4-2 | CASSQGQENQPQHF | TGTGCCAGCAGCCAAGGGCAGGAAAATCAGCCCCAGCATTTT
TRBD2 | NA | TRBJ2-7 | TRBV27 | CASSPGGPPYEQYF | TGTGCCAGCAGCCCGGGAGGACCCCCCTACGAGCAGTACTTC
TRBD1 | NA | TRBJ2-1 | TRBV7-2 | CASSPGQHYNEQFF | TGTGCCAGCAGCCCGGGACAGCACTACAATGAGCAGTTCTTC
TRBD1 | NA | TRBJ2-7 | TRBV2 | CASGYGTGAYGQYF | TGTGCCAGCGGCTACGGGACAGGGGCCTACGGGCAGTACTTC
TRBD1 | once | TRBJ1-2 | TRBV7-2 | CASSLGQGDYGYTF | TGTGCCAGCAGCTTAGGGCAGGGGGACTATGGCTACACCTTC
NA | NA | TRBJ1-2 | TRBV5-1 | CASSQRDTHYGYTF | TGCGCCAGCAGCCAGAGGGACACCCACTATGGCTACACCTTC
NA | NA | TRBJ1-2 | TRBV19 | CASGGGLSGYTF | TGTGCCAGTGGGGGAGGACTTTCGGGCTACACCTTC
NA | NA | TRBJ1-3 | TRBV10-3 | CAIRNTGSGNTIYF | TGTGCCATCAGGAACACAGGGTCTGGAAACACCATATATTTT
NA | NA | TRBJ1-2 | TRBV28 | CASSFGQIGGYTF | TGTGCCAGCAGTTTCGGACAGATCGGGGGCTACACCTTC
TRBD1 | NA | TRBJ1-2 | TRBV5-1 | CASKLTGDNYGYTF | TGCGCCAGCAAGTTGACAGGGGACAACTATGGCTACACCTTC
TRBD1 | NA | TRBJ2-3 | TRBV9 | CASSALYRGDTQYF | TGTGCCAGCAGCGCATTATACAGGGGCGATACGCAGTATTTT
NA | NA | TRBJ1-2 | TRBV4-1 | CASSQVGRRISDGYTF | TGCGCCAGCAGCCAAGTGGGTCGACGGATTAGTGACGGCTACACCTTC
TRBD1 | NA | TRBJ2-3 | TRBV5-1 | CASSPRTGGLNTQYF | TGCGCCAGCAGCCCCAGGACAGGGGGACTTAATACGCAGTATTTT
NA | NA | TRBJ2-3 | TRBV3-1/TRBV3-2 | CASSQDWRNTQYF | TGTGCCAGCAGCCAAGATTGGCGGAATACGCAGTATTTT
NA | NA | TRBJ1-5 | TRBV20-1 | CSASKQRNQPQHF | TGCAGTGCTAGTAAACAGAGAAATCAGCCCCAGCATTTT
NA | NA | TRBJ2-4 | TRBV5-6 | CASSQQGAKNIQYF | TGTGCCAGCAGCCAACAGGGAGCCAAAAACATTCAGTACTTC
NA | NA | TRBJ1-2 | TRBV5-1 | CASSFRQGLEDGYTF | TGCGCCAGCAGCTTCAGGCAGGGCTTAGAGGATGGCTACACCTTC
NA | few | TRBJ2-5 | TRBV7-9 | CASSSPLDEQETQYF | TGTGCCAGCAGCTCTCCACTTGATGAACAAGAGACCCAGTACTTC
TRBD1 | NA | TRBJ2-7 | TRBV6-5 | CASSRQGYEQYF | TGTGCCAGCAGTCGACAGGGCTACGAGCAGTACTTC
NA | NA | TRBJ1-3 | TRBV7-9 | CASSLDPTGAGNTIYF | TGTGCCAGCAGCTTAGACCCTACAGGAGCTGGAAACACCATATATTTT
NA | NA | TRBJ2-5 | TRBV6-2/TRBV6-3 | CASSFPGARETQYF | TGTGCCAGCAGTTTTCCGGGGGCCCGGGAGACCCAGTACTTC
TRBD1 | once | TRBJ2-2 | TRBV6-5 | CASSQTQGSGELFF | TGTGCCAGCAGTCAAACACAGGGGTCCGGGGAGCTGTTTTTT